This entry describes one T cell receptor beta chain. These data originate in a study of T cells in Graves' hyperthyroidism and ophthalmopathy. Across the study: Peripheral blood was acquired at first diagnosis, ahead of any therapy whatsoever.

CDR3 size: 13 residues. Germline CDR1 is SGHNT and CDR2 is YYREEE (reference sequence). V dropped 4 bases and J dropped 5 bases, with 9 bases sitting between them. Amplification yielded TCR beta CDR3 regions, with RNA transcripts as the source. The TCR CDR3 was amplified in a first-round RT-PCR using the HTBI primer set. TCRdb re-called the multiplex PCR reads through MiXCR, storing one row per CDR3 protein. The table has around 380,000 distinct CDR3 sequences, about 13% seen once; the top ten hold roughly 20%. Sequenced: blood. The chain recombines TRBV5-4 with TRBJ1-4; D not resolved. This clonotype was obtained from a man aged 25-40 years with Graves' hyperthyroidism that later progressed to Graves' ophthalmopathy. CDR3 region: CASSLSRNEKLFF. CDR3 DNA sequence: TGTGCCAGCAGCCTGTCCAGAAATGAAAAACTGTTTTTT.